The sequence of this T cell receptor beta chain was determined in a study of CXCR3-negative and CXCR3-positive naive CD8 T cells. Study conclusions and caveats: Comparison of naive subsets found surface CD5 to be comparable, and TCR strength was inferred on the basis of TRB CDR3 properties. Researchers report that CXCR3-positive naive cells carry more hydrophobic TRB CDR3s than CXCR3-negative naive cells.

The libraries of TRB cDNA were constructed through 5' RACE using UMI labels. TCRdb re-called the 5' RACE reads; one entry per CDR3 protein, DNA not given. This table lists about 120,000 distinct CDR3 sequences. Points on this clonotype: Its antigen is unknown.

The CDR3 covers 13 residues. Germline V lookup: CDR1 SGHVS, CDR2 FNYEAQ. Sequencing used naive CXCR3+ CD8+ T cells from blood. The subset was: CD45RO-CCR7+CD27+CD95- naive CD8+ T cells expressing CXCR3 (TNR3+). The TCR was taken from a human donor in good health. Some clones in this sample may be carry-over from other donors' samples. J is TRBJ1-2 and V is TRBV7-6; no DNA is available, so the TRBD1 call from TCRdb remains unchecked. CDR3 protein: CASSLSGGSGYTF.